These 32 T cell receptor beta chains were sequenced from one sample in a study of blood T cell repertoires in COVID-19. Generated by immunoSEQ multiplex PCR, the TCRdb table keeps only in-frame clones and is missing some. Counted here are fewer than 500,000 clones, around 90% occurring once; the ten biggest clones make up roughly 0.7%. Sequenced sample: PBMCs or T cells enriched from blood (not recorded which). These receptors all come from a woman aged 18-29 years who had recovered from COVID-19.

V is TRBV28 and J is TRBJ2-1; D is possibly TRBD1 (6 bases). The CDR3 has 16 amino acids. Germline loops: CDR1 MDHEN, CDR2 SYDVKM. The V end lost 1 base, the J end lost 10 bases, and 20 bases lay between the germline ends. The CDR3 region has the DNA TGTGCCAGCAGTTTATCAGACCCCCGATCCCAGGGGGAGCAGTTCTTC. Residues: CASSLSDPRSQGEQFF. Complete variable domain (other parts from reference TRBV28 and TRBJ2-1): DVKVTQSSRYLVKRTGEKVFLECVQDMDHENMFWYRQDPGLGLRLIYFSYDVKMKEKGDIPEGYSVSREKKERFSLILESASTNQTSMYLCASSLSDPRSQGEQFFGPGTRLTVL.

This clone was seen more than once but under ten times. The J gene is TRBJ2-7, the V gene TRBV5-1; TRBD1 agrees at 9 bases. CDR1 is SGHRS, CDR2 YFSETQ, per germline. The CDR3 extends over 16 amino acids. The trim removed 0 bases at V and 2 bases at J, leaving 6 bases unmatched. The DNA of the CDR3 is TGCGCCAGCAGCTTGGCCGGGACAGGGAGAACCTACGAGCAGTACTTC. Amino acids: CASSLAGTGRTYEQYF.

The chain recombines TRBV27 with TRBJ1-2, with D possibly matching TRBD1 (5 bases). This CDR3 contains 13 residues. Germline V CDR1 and CDR2: MNHEY, SMNVEV (reference sequence). V gave up 0 bases and J gave up 5 bases, with 7 bases separating them. Here the CDR3 DNA reads TGTGCCAGCAGTTTATCCTCAGGGTATGGCTACACCTTC. Translation: CASSLSSGYGYTF.

The CDR3: CASRPTGDIAYEQYF. CDR3 coding DNA: TGTGCCAGCAGGCCTACAGGGGACATAGCCTACGAGCAGTACTTC. The rearrangement uses TRBV28 and TRBJ2-7, with TRBD1 matching over 7 bases. CDR1 and CDR2 (germline): MDHEN, SYDVKM. Trimming at V came to 6 bases and at J to 2 bases, leaving 10 bases not matched to a gene. CDR3 length: 15 amino acids.

This chain joins TRBV11-3 and TRBJ1-1; TRBD1 might be the D (5 bases). The V end lost 1 base, the J end lost 2 bases, and 11 bases lay between the germline ends. This CDR3 is 15 amino acids long. CDR1 and CDR2 (germline): SGHNT, YENEEA. The CDR3 here is CASSLGGVSNTEAFF. The CDR3, as DNA: TGTGCCAGCAGCTTAGGGGGGGTCTCTAACACTGAAGCTTTCTTT.

The rearrangement uses TRBV19 and TRBJ2-7; 9 positions agree with TRBD1. V shed 8 bases and J 6 bases; nucleotides not matched to a gene: 14. Germline V gives CDR1 LNHDA, CDR2 SQIVND (reference sequence). The CDR3 has 15 amino acids. The DNA of the CDR3 is TGTGCCAGTCGCGGTGTCGGGACAGGGCTCGTCGAGCAGTACTTC. Its translation: CASRGVGTGLVEQYF.

This clone was detected a few times. The chain is built from TRBV6-5 and TRBJ2-3; tentatively, D is TRBD2 (5 bases). The CDR3 sequence is 13 residues long. V dropped 5 bases and J dropped 6 bases, with 12 bases sitting between them. Germline V CDR1 and CDR2: MNHEY, SVGAGI. The CDR3 bases are TGTGCCAGCAGTCCCCGCCGAGGGGATACGCAGTATTTT. Translating it yields CASSPRRGDTQYF.

The rearrangement joins TRBV19 to TRBJ2-1, with D possibly being TRBD1 (5 bases). V lost 10 bases and J lost 1, with 14 bases in between. Per the germline V gene, CDR1 is LNHDA and CDR2 is SQIVND (reference sequence). CDR3 length: 14 residues. The CDR3 bases are TGTGCCACCGCGAACTACAGGTCCTACAATGAGCAGTTCTTC. Its protein product is CATANYRSYNEQFF.

The chain links TRBV19 to TRBJ1-4; 7 bases align to TRBD1. This CDR3 has 16 residues. Trimming at V came to 6 bases and at J to 2 bases, leaving 9 bases not matched to a gene. Germline V gene data show CDR1 as LNHDA and CDR2 as SQIVND (reference sequence). The CDR3 spells CASSDREEATNEKLFF. DNA for the CDR3: TGTGCCAGTAGCGACAGGGAAGAAGCGACTAATGAAAAACTGTTTTTT.

CDR3: CASSEGRFNSPLHF. The DNA of the CDR3 is TGTGCCAGCAGTGAGGGGCGGTTTAATTCACCCCTCCACTTT. This rearrangement joins TRBV2 to TRBJ1-6; D possibly corresponds to TRBD1 (5 bases). Trimming took 3 bases from V and 6 from J, leaving 9 bases between them. The germline V gene encodes CDR1 SNHLY and CDR2 FYNNEI. This CDR3 is 14 amino acids long.

V is TRBV12-3 or TRBV12-4 and J is TRBJ2-1, with a tentative D call TRBD2 (5 bases). The CDR3 loop spans 13 amino acids. V gave up 6 bases and J gave up 10 bases, with 16 bases separating them. CDR3 nucleotides: TGTGCCAGCAGCCAGACGTCGGGGTTCGAGCAGTTCTTC. Protein product: CASSQTSGFEQFF.

V and J are TRBV3-1 (or the pseudogene TRBV3-2) and TRBJ1-1, with TRBD1 as a possible D gene (5 bases). The CDR3 has 17 residues. Trimming removed 4 bases at V and 1 base at J, with 19 bases between. Germline CDR1 reads LGHDT; CDR2 reads YNNKEL (reference sequence). The CDR3 region has the DNA TGTGCCAGCAGCCCAATTTTGAGGGGACTCAAGAACACTGAAGCTTTCTTT. Its protein is CASSPILRGLKNTEAFF.

This chain joins TRBV5-1 and TRBJ1-1; D ambiguous. Trimming removed 4 bases from V and 3 bases from J, with 13 bases in between. Germline V gene sequence: CDR1 SGHRS, CDR2 YFSETQ. This CDR3 is 14 amino acids long. In DNA form, the CDR3 reads TGCGCCAGCAGCAAAAAGACGGAGGACACTGAAGCTTTCTTT. Translation gives CASSKKTEDTEAFF.

This clone was detected only a few times. The genes are TRBV19 and TRBJ1-4; maybe TRBD1 (6 bases). The germline CDR1 and CDR2 sequences are LNHDA and SQIVND (reference sequence). Trimming removed 3 bases at V and 13 bases at J, with 21 bases between. This CDR3 has 15 residues. The CDR3 DNA reads as TGTGCCAGTAGTATGAACAGGGCAAAGGGCGGAAGACTGTTTTTT. It codes for CASSMNRAKGGRLFF.

In regard to this clone: Other DNA sequences in this sample translate to the same CDR3. The chain couples TRBV30 to TRBJ1-1; TRBD1 is a possible D gene (6 bases). Between the trimmed V and J ends, which lost 0 bases and 2 bases, there was a span of 7 bases. CDR3 length: 13 amino acids. Germline V gene lookup returns CDR1 GTSNPN and CDR2 SVGIG (reference sequence). In DNA, the CDR3 is TGTGCCTGGAGTGTACAGGGTAACACTGAAGCTTTCTTT. Its protein product is CAWSVQGNTEAFF.

The V gene is TRBV4-1, the J gene TRBJ2-7; TRBD1 is a possible D gene (6 bases). CDR1 and CDR2 from the germline V gene are MGHRA and YSYEKL. The V end lost 0 bases, the J end lost 7 bases, and 16 bases lay between the germline ends. The CDR3 extends over 15 amino acids. DNA for the CDR3: TGCGCCAGCAGCCAAGAAGAGGGGCAGGGGAAGGAGCAGTACTTC. Its translation is CASSQEEGQGKEQYF.

The rearrangement links TRBV5-4 to TRBJ2-2; TRBD2 matches 11 bases. CDR3 size: 16 residues. The germline V gene has CDR1 SGHNT and CDR2 YYREEE (reference sequence). V lost 5 bases and J lost 3; bases outside the gene matches: 6. CDR3 bases: TGTGCCAGCAGTTTTAGCGGGGGGGCGGACACCGGGGAGCTGTTTTTT. Translated: CASSFSGGADTGELFF.

The genes are TRBV6-6 and TRBJ1-1; 10 nucleotides align to TRBD1. The CDR3 is 14 amino acids. Germline V gene lookup returns CDR1 MNHNY and CDR2 SVGAGI (reference sequence). J gave up 5 bases and V 6 bases, and 6 bases lay outside the gene matches. CDR3 sequence reads: CASRGQGRETEAFF. In nucleotides, the CDR3 is TGTGCCAGCAGGGGACAGGGGAGAGAGACTGAAGCTTTCTTT.

This chain links TRBV7-7 with TRBJ2-5; TRBD2 might be the D (5 bases). Per the germline V gene, CDR1 is SSHAT and CDR2 is FNYEAQ (reference sequence). The CDR3 totals 15 residues. V was trimmed by 6 bases and J by 5 bases, leaving 19 bases between them. This CDR3 is CASSPDTSWEETQYF. DNA for the CDR3: TGTGCCAGCAGTCCCGACACTTCCTGGGAGGAGACCCAGTACTTC.

This chain joins TRBV19 and TRBJ1-5; 8 bases are a match to TRBD1. The length of the CDR3 is 15 residues. Germline CDR1 LNHDA, CDR2 SQIVND (reference sequence). The junction had 8 bases not matched to a gene; V was cut back by 6 bases and J by 4 bases. CDR3 DNA: TGTGCCAGTAGCCGATCGACAGGGGCTAATCAGCCCCAGCATTTT. Residues: CASSRSTGANQPQHF.

The chain recombines TRBV5-1 with TRBJ1-6; TRBD1 might be the D (6 bases). V was shortened by 0 bases and J by 7 bases, with 17 bases between the two germline ends. CDR3 length equals 17 residues. The V gene's germline CDR1 is SGHRS and CDR2 YFSETQ. CDR3 DNA: TGCGCCAGCAGCTTGGAATATCAAGGGGGATACAATTCACCCCTCCACTTT. It translates to CASSLEYQGGYNSPLHF.

V usage is TRBV19 and J usage is TRBJ2-2, with 7 positions matching TRBD1. The CDR3 loop spans 17 amino acids. CDR1 is LNHDA, CDR2 SQIVND, per germline (reference sequence). J gave up 3 bases and V 6 bases, and 13 bases lay outside the gene matches. The CDR3 here is CASSLPLRQGHTGELFF. The CDR3 bases are TGTGCCAGTAGCCTCCCGTTGAGACAGGGACACACCGGGGAGCTGTTTTTT. The complete variable domain, with remaining parts taken from reference TRBV19 and TRBJ2-2, reads DGGITQSPKYLFRKEGQNVTLSCEQNLNHDAMYWYRQDPGQGLRLIYYSQIVNDFQKGDIAEGYSVSREKKESFPLTVTSAQKNPTAFYLCASSLPLRQGHTGELFFGEGSRLTVL.

The chain links TRBV12-3 or TRBV12-4 to TRBJ2-7, with TRBD1 matching 7 bases. V was pared by 6 bases and J by 4 bases, with 6 bases of the junction left unmatched. CDR3 length equals 13 residues. The CDR3 region has the DNA TGTGCCAGCAGCGGGGACAGAGCTTACGAGCAGTACTTC. Translating it yields CASSGDRAYEQYF.

This rearrangement joins TRBV5-1 to TRBJ1-1; maybe TRBD1 (5 bases). The CDR3 is 16 residues long. V was trimmed by 4 bases and J by 5 bases, leaving 21 bases between them. Germline-derived CDR1 and CDR2 are SGHRS and YFSETQ. CDR3 coding DNA: TGCGCCAGCAGCACCGGGACTCCGCGATTGGGTACTGAAGCTTTCTTT. Its protein is CASSTGTPRLGTEAFF.

The rearrangement joins TRBV19 to TRBJ2-5; TRBD2 agrees at 7 bases. Trimming took 5 bases from V and 5 from J; bases not matched to a gene: 8. The V gene's germline CDR1 is LNHDA and CDR2 SQIVND (reference sequence). This CDR3 comprises 14 residues. CDR3 protein: CASSPGLGKETQYF. The CDR3 DNA is TGTGCCAGTAGTCCCGGACTAGGAAAGGAGACCCAGTACTTC. The variable domain in full, completed from reference TRBV19 and TRBJ2-5, reads DGGITQSPKYLFRKEGQNVTLSCEQNLNHDAMYWYRQDPGQGLRLIYYSQIVNDFQKGDIAEGYSVSREKKESFPLTVTSAQKNPTAFYLCASSPGLGKETQYFGPGTRLLVL.

This clone occurred once. The V call is TRBV11-3, the J call TRBJ2-3; maybe TRBD1 (5 bases). V lost 5 bases and J 2 bases, leaving 11 bases between the germline ends. Germline lookup yields CDR1 SGHNT and CDR2 YENEEA. CDR3 length: 14 amino acids. CDR3 in amino acids: CASSQDTPTDTQYF. The CDR3 DNA reads as TGTGCCAGCAGCCAGGACACCCCCACAGATACGCAGTATTTT.

The chain combines TRBV4-1 with TRBJ1-1; 8 bases agree with TRBD1. The CDR3 is made up of 16 amino acids. The germline gives CDR1 MGHRA, CDR2 YSYEKL. The V and J ends lost 3 bases and 2 bases, in that order; junction bases with no gene match: 8. Written as DNA, the CDR3 is TGCGCCAGCAGCCATTCCCCCCCAGGGGGCAACACTGAAGCTTTCTTT. Residues: CASSHSPPGGNTEAFF.

The chain has TRBV2 and TRBJ1-3; D is undetermined. Trimming took 4 bases from V and 1 from J, leaving 8 bases between them. The CDR3 sequence is 14 residues long. CDR1 is SNHLY, CDR2 FYNNEI, per germline. CDR3 sequence: CASSVLSSGNTIYF. DNA for the CDR3: TGTGCCAGCAGTGTTTTGAGTTCTGGAAACACCATATATTTT.

V gene TRBV20-1 combines with J gene TRBJ1-2, with D maybe TRBD1 (6 bases). Looked up from germline, CDR1 is DFQATT and CDR2 is SNEGSKA (reference sequence). Trimming shortened V by 3 bases and J by 4 bases, and 12 bases separated the two germline ends. The CDR3 is 13 amino acids. CDR3 sequence: CSASLQGAYGYTF. The CDR3 DNA is TGCAGTGCTAGTTTACAGGGCGCCTATGGCTACACCTTC.

This clone came up a few times. This chain joins TRBV28 and TRBJ1-6; TRBD1 agrees at 8 bases. The length of the CDR3 is 19 residues. Trimming at V came to 6 bases and at J to 10 bases, leaving 23 bases not matched to a gene. Germline CDR1 and CDR2: MDHEN and SYDVKM. The CDR3 nucleotides are TGTGCCAGCAGAACTACGGACAGGGAGAGGGTACCCCCAGGGTCACCCCTCCACTTT. It yields the protein CASRTTDRERVPPGSPLHF.

The chain links TRBV5-1 to TRBJ2-1, with D possibly being TRBD2 (6 bases). The germline V gene has CDR1 SGHRS and CDR2 YFSETQ. Trimming removed 4 bases at V and 0 bases at J, with 17 bases between. This CDR3 is built from 17 residues. In nucleotides, the CDR3 is TGCGCCAGCAGCCATTGGAGGGGCGAGAGCTCCTACAATGAGCAGTTCTTC. Amino acids: CASSHWRGESSYNEQFF.

Only a few counts were recorded for this clone. V gene TRBV4-1 combines with J gene TRBJ2-2; unclear D gene. The V end was cut by 2 bases, the J end by 4 bases, with 8 bases between. The CDR3 is 14 amino acids. Germline CDR1 reads MGHRA; CDR2 reads YSYEKL. Written as DNA, the CDR3 is TGCGCCAGCAGCCAAATAGGAGTCACCGGGGAGCTGTTTTTT. Translation: CASSQIGVTGELFF.